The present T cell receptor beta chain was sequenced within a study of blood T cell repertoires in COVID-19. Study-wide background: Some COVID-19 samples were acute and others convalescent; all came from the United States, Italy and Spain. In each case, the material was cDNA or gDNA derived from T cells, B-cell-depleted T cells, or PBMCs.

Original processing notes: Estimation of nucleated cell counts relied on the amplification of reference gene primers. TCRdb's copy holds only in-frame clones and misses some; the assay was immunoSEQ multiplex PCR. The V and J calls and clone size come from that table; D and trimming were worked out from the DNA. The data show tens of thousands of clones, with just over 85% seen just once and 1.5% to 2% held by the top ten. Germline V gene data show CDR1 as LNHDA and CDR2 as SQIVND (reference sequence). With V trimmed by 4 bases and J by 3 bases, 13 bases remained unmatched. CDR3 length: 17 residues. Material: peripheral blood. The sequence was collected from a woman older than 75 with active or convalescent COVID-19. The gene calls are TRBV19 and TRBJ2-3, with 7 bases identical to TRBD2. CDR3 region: CASSTGLAVLGTDTQYF. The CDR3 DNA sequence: TGTGCCAGTAGTACGGGCCTAGCGGTTTTAGGGACAGATACGCAGTATTTT. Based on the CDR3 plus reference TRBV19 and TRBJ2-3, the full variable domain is DGGITQSPKYLFRKEGQNVTLSCEQNLNHDAMYWYRQDPGQGLRLIYYSQIVNDFQKGDIAEGYSVSREKKESFPLTVTSAQKNPTAFYLCASSTGLAVLGTDTQYFGPGTRLTVL.